Listed below are T cell receptor beta chains from one sample, sequenced in a study of CXCR3-negative and CXCR3-positive naive CD8 T cells. TCRdb re-called the 5' RACE reads and gives one entry per CDR3 protein, without DNA. The sample holds about 150,000 distinct CDR3 sequences. The specimen sequenced was naive CXCR3+ CD8+ T cells from blood. The receptors derive from a human donor in good health. Some clones in this sample may be carry-over from other donors' samples. The CDR3 runs from the conserved cysteine through the conserved F or W. Each record gives: V gene, J gene, CDR3 protein.

v_call: TRBV7-8; j_call: TRBJ2-1; cdr3_aa: CASSTGTAVGDEQFF
v_call: TRBV10-1; j_call: TRBJ2-3; cdr3_aa: CASSDGTGRGTDTQYF
v_call: TRBV25-1; j_call: TRBJ2-2; cdr3_aa: CASSILAFGGELFF
v_call: TRBV9; j_call: TRBJ2-7; cdr3_aa: CASSGPGQPYEQYF
v_call: TRBV29-1; j_call: TRBJ2-3; cdr3_aa: CSVEDGRTFTDTQYF
v_call: TRBV19; j_call: TRBJ2-1; cdr3_aa: CASTERESAYNEQFF
v_call: TRBV5-6; j_call: TRBJ1-1; cdr3_aa: CASSQGAAEAFF
v_call: TRBV28; j_call: TRBJ2-7; cdr3_aa: CASSFWTSSYEQYF
v_call: TRBV28; j_call: TRBJ1-2; cdr3_aa: CATPTGGGYTF
v_call: TRBV29-1; j_call: TRBJ2-3; cdr3_aa: CSGTGQENTDTQYF
v_call: TRBV7-3; j_call: TRBJ1-5; cdr3_aa: CASSYLRDKFDQPQHF
v_call: TRBV30; j_call: TRBJ1-1; cdr3_aa: CAWSELNTEAFF
v_call: TRBV28; j_call: TRBJ1-4; cdr3_aa: CASSSNLKDPTNEKLFF
v_call: TRBV20-1; j_call: TRBJ2-1; cdr3_aa: CSARDLYSGSSYNEQFF
v_call: TRBV24-1; j_call: TRBJ2-3; cdr3_aa: CATSEGRTDTQYF
v_call: TRBV4-3; j_call: TRBJ2-1; cdr3_aa: CASSQVLLEGGLGNEQFF
v_call: TRBV28; j_call: TRBJ1-5; cdr3_aa: CASSPRGGNSNQPQHF
v_call: TRBV29-1; j_call: TRBJ1-2; cdr3_aa: CSVRTDAGGYTF